These 18 T cell receptor beta chains originate from one sample sequenced in a study of identical twins. MiXCR was run by TCRdb on the 5' RACE reads, yielding one entry per CDR3 protein. The table has approximately 600,000 distinct CDR3 sequences, roughly 9.9% seen once. A further study also used this sample, focusing on yellow fever vaccine responses in identical twins.

Sample: PBMCs. The source is a woman under 30 in good health.

The CDR3 DNA is TGTGCCACCAGCCCGACAGGGGGCGGTTTTGCCGGGGAGCTGTTTTTT. Translating gives CATSPTGGGFAGELFF. J is TRBJ2-2 and V is TRBV24-1, with 10 bases lining up with TRBD1. CDR1 and CDR2 from the germline V gene are KGHDR and SFDVKD. J lost 6 bases, V lost 7 bases, and 10 bases had no gene match. The CDR3 is made up of 16 amino acids.

The chain links TRBV6-2 or TRBV6-3 to TRBJ2-2; the D call may be TRBD1 or TRBD2 (5 bases each). V lost 2 bases, J lost 4 bases, and 14 bases lay in between. The CDR3 contains 16 residues. Germline lookup yields CDR1 MNHEY and CDR2 SVGEGT. CDR3 sequence reads: CASSYAQPGSTGELFF. Written as DNA, the CDR3 is TGTGCCAGCAGTTACGCCCAACCAGGGAGCACCGGGGAGCTGTTTTTT.

This clonotype was seen repeatedly, ten times or more. The chain links TRBV4-3 to TRBJ2-1; 9 bases are shared with TRBD2. CDR1 LGHNA and CDR2 YSLEER come from the germline V gene. The J segment lost 0 bases and the V segment lost 1 base, leaving 10 bases of the junction unmatched. The CDR3 has 19 residues. This CDR3 reads CASSQGLAEPRFSYNEQFF. In DNA form, the CDR3 reads TGCGCCAGCAGCCAAGGACTAGCGGAGCCTCGTTTCTCCTACAATGAGCAGTTCTTC.

The chain combines TRBV7-9 with TRBJ2-7; D remains unclear. CDR1 is SEHNR and CDR2 is FQNEAQ in the germline V gene (reference sequence). The CDR3 spans 14 residues. The V gene lost 0 bases and the J gene lost 2 bases, with 8 bases spanning the gap. CDR3 residues: CASSLAYNTYEQYF. CDR3 nucleotides: TGTGCCAGCAGCTTAGCCTACAACACCTACGAGCAGTACTTC.

This rearrangement joins TRBV12-3 or TRBV12-4 to TRBJ2-1; TRBD2 agrees at 9 bases. This CDR3 contains 16 residues. With 3 bases clipped from V and 7 bases from J, the junction kept 10 bases outside the gene matches. CDR3 in DNA: TGTGCCAGCAGTTTCGGTAGCGGGAGATCGGGGAATGAGCAGTTCTTC. It yields the protein CASSFGSGRSGNEQFF.

This clonotype was observed a handful of times. The V gene is TRBV4-2, the J gene TRBJ2-7, with 7 bases fitting TRBD2. Germline lookup yields CDR1 LGHNA and CDR2 YNFKEQ. J was trimmed by 3 bases and V by 4 bases; bases with no gene match: 9. The CDR3 spans 15 residues. CDR3 DNA sequence: TGTGCCAGCAGCCCTGAGGGAGGGGCAAACTACGAGCAGTACTTC. Translation: CASSPEGGANYEQYF.

In its sample, this clonotype was seen many times. The rearrangement links TRBV12-3 or TRBV12-4 to TRBJ2-1, with D possibly matching TRBD2 (6 bases). V shed 6 bases and J shed 8 bases, with 14 bases lying between them. The CDR3 sequence is 13 residues long. Here the CDR3 reads CASRSGGGDEQFF. In DNA, the CDR3 is TGTGCCAGCAGGTCCGGGGGAGGCGATGAGCAGTTCTTC.

This clonotype has only a few counts. V gene TRBV2 combines with J gene TRBJ2-2; no clear D. From germline, CDR1 is SNHLY and CDR2 FYNNEI. Deletions cut 6 bases from V and 3 bases from J, with 11 bases between. There are 14 residues in the CDR3. The CDR3 nucleotides are TGTGCCAGCAGGCTAGTACAAGACACCGGGGAGCTGTTTTTT. This codes for CASRLVQDTGELFF.

This chain's CDR3 is CASSQLAGGAYNEQFF. For the CDR3, the DNA is TGCGCCAGCAGCCAATTGGCCGGGGGGGCCTACAATGAGCAGTTCTTC. The chain joins TRBV4-1 to TRBJ2-1; 8 nucleotides agree with TRBD2. Germline V CDR1 and CDR2: MGHRA, YSYEKL. The V gene end was trimmed by 2 bases and the J gene end by 2 bases; junction bases not matched to a gene: 5. The CDR3 runs 16 residues.

This clonotype occurred many times. This chain uses TRBV5-1 with TRBJ1-1, with D possibly matching TRBD1 (6 bases). The CDR3 spans 15 residues. Trimming pared 4 bases from V and 1 base from J, leaving 14 bases between. Germline V gives CDR1 SGHRS, CDR2 YFSETQ. In DNA, the CDR3 is TGCGCCAGCAGCCTGGGTCTGGGGGCGAACACTGAAGCTTTCTTT. This sequence encodes CASSLGLGANTEAFF.

This clonotype was observed a few times. J is TRBJ2-1 and V is TRBV10-3, with 10 positions matching TRBD2. This CDR3 region has 17 residues. Unmatched junction bases numbered 11, after V lost 4 bases and J lost 5 bases. Germline V lookup: CDR1 ENHRY, CDR2 SYGVKD. The CDR3 bases are TGTGCCATCAGTGTCACGAGGGATCTAGCGGGGGACAATGAGCAGTTCTTC. Protein sequence: CAISVTRDLAGDNEQFF.

DNA of the CDR3: TGTGCCAGCAGCTCCCTAGCGGGGGAACCAGATACGCAGTATTTT. Translated: CASSSLAGEPDTQYF. The genes are TRBV7-3 and TRBJ2-3; 10 positions match TRBD2. Per germline, CDR1 SGHTA and CDR2 FQGTGA. The V segment lost 4 bases and the J segment 4 bases; nucleotides outside the gene matches: 5. The CDR3 runs to 15 residues.

This clonotype turned up a few times. The V and J genes are TRBV12-3 or TRBV12-4 and TRBJ2-7; D is possibly TRBD1 (5 bases). This CDR3 comprises 16 residues. V was cut by 0 bases and J by 0 bases, with 12 bases left in between. DNA of the CDR3: TGTGCCAGCAGTTTAGCGCTGTCCGGACACTCCTACGAGCAGTACTTC. This gives the protein CASSLALSGHSYEQYF.

The rearrangement joins TRBV7-8 to TRBJ2-7; maybe TRBD2 (5 bases). The CDR3 is made up of 13 amino acids. Per the germline V gene, CDR1 is SGHVS and CDR2 is FQNEAQ. Trimming took 0 bases from V and 5 from J, leaving 8 bases between them. The CDR3 loop is CASSLAGVHEQYF. CDR3 DNA sequence: TGTGCCAGCAGCTTAGCGGGAGTCCACGAGCAGTACTTC.

This clonotype was found many times. This chain connects TRBV15 to TRBJ2-1; no clear D gene. Germline V CDR1 and CDR2: LNHNV, YYDKDF (reference sequence). The V end lost 2 bases, the J end lost 7 bases, and 21 bases lay between the germline ends. This CDR3 contains 17 residues. CDR3 bases: TGTGCCACCAGCAGATCCTTCCCATCGGGCCGACATAATGAGCAGTTCTTC. Translated, it gives CATSRSFPSGRHNEQFF.

The V gene is TRBV7-2, the J gene TRBJ2-1; 11 bases fit TRBD2. The CDR3 has 16 amino acids. J was trimmed by 7 bases and V by 2 bases; bases with no gene match: 7. Germline CDR1 and CDR2: SGHTA and FQGNSA. The CDR3 DNA follows: TGTGCCAGCAGCTTAACCATAGCGGGAGGGCAGAATGAGCAGTTCTTC. Translating gives CASSLTIAGGQNEQFF.

This clonotype was detected only a few times. The rearrangement joins TRBV5-4 to TRBJ2-5, with TRBD1 matching over 9 bases. This CDR3 comprises 15 residues. After removal of 4 bases from V and 2 bases from J, the junction contained 6 bases not matched to a gene. Germline values: CDR1 SGHNT, CDR2 YYREEE (reference sequence). CDR3 coding DNA: TGTGCCAGCAGCGCAGACGGGACAGGGCAAGAGACCCAGTACTTC. This sequence encodes CASSADGTGQETQYF.

This chain links TRBV3-1 with TRBJ2-7; D not resolved. The CDR3 runs 15 residues. Per the germline V gene, CDR1 is LGHDT and CDR2 is YNNKEL (reference sequence). The germline V and J ends were trimmed by 4 bases and 0 bases, with 13 bases remaining between them. The CDR3 is CASSRPSAVSYEQYF. In nucleotides, the CDR3 is TGTGCCAGCAGCCGACCCTCCGCAGTCTCCTACGAGCAGTACTTC.